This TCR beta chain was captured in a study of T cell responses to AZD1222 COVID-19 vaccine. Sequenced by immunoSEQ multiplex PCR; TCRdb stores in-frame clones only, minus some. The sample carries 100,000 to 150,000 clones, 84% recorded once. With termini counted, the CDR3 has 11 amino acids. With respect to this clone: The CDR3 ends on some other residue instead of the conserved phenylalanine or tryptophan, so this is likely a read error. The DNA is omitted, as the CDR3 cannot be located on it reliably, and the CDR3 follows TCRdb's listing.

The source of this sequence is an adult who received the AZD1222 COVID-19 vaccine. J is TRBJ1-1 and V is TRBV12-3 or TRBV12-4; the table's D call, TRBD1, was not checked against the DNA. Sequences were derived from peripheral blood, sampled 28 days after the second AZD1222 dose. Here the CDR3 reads CASSARGRLLL.